The 32 T cell receptor beta chains given below trace back to one sample, sequenced in a study of blood T cell repertoires in COVID-19. TCRdb's copy holds only in-frame clones and misses some; the assay was immunoSEQ multiplex PCR. The sample consists of fewer than 400,000 clones, 85% to 90% of them appearing once. Sequencing was carried out using peripheral blood. The receptor source for this set is a woman in her twenties or thirties with COVID-19, enrolled during active disease.

A single count supports this clone. The genes are TRBV27 and TRBJ2-5; TRBD1 aligns across 12 bases. The V gene's germline CDR1 is MNHEY and CDR2 SMNVEV (reference sequence). V shed 7 bases and J 5 bases; nucleotides not matched to a gene: 8. This CDR3 is 15 amino acids long. The CDR3 DNA sequence: TGTGCCAGCAACTGGGGACAGGGGGCGCCGGAGACCCAGTACTTC. Amino acids: CASNWGQGAPETQYF.

This sequence joins TRBV3-1 (or the pseudogene TRBV3-2) and TRBJ2-1, with 12 bases lining up with TRBD2. The CDR3 length is 17 residues. V lost 3 bases and J lost 7; bases outside the gene matches: 10. Germline V gene sequence: CDR1 LGHDT, CDR2 YNNKEL (reference sequence). This CDR3 reads CASSQRGGLAGKNEQFF. Written as DNA, the CDR3 is TGTGCCAGCAGCCAGAGGGGTGGACTAGCGGGAAAAAATGAGCAGTTCTTC.

In this sample, this clone turned up a few times. The chain carries TRBV19 and TRBJ1-1, with 10 bases fitting TRBD1. CDR1 is LNHDA and CDR2 is SQIVND in the germline V gene (reference sequence). Trimming took 5 bases from V and 5 from J; bases not matched to a gene: 8. CDR3 length equals 15 residues. The DNA for the CDR3 is TGTGCCAGTAGTCGGACAGGGGGAATGGGAACTGAAGCTTTCTTT. Translating it yields CASSRTGGMGTEAFF.

The rearrangement links TRBV27 to TRBJ2-1; 8 nucleotides agree with TRBD1. There are 15 residues in the CDR3. Germline CDR1 reads MNHEY; CDR2 reads SMNVEV (reference sequence). Losses at the gene ends were 3 bases for V and 3 bases for J; bases not matched to a gene: 4. DNA for the CDR3: TGTGCCAGCAGTTTCTTGGACAGGGTCTACAATGAGCAGTTCTTC. This sequence encodes CASSFLDRVYNEQFF.

CDR3 region: CATSRDTHAGNTIYF. The CDR3 DNA reads TGTGCCACCAGCAGAGATACTCACGCGGGAAACACCATATATTTT. The chain has TRBV15 and TRBJ1-3, with D uncertain. This CDR3 is built from 15 residues. The germline V gene encodes CDR1 LNHNV and CDR2 YYDKDF (reference sequence). V was cut by 0 bases and J by 4 bases, with 10 bases left in between. Full variable domain (remainder filled in from reference TRBV15 and TRBJ1-3): DAMVIQNPRYQVTQFGKPVTLSCSQTLNHNVMYWYQQKSSQAPKLLFHYYDKDFNNEADTPDNFQSRRPNTSFCFLDIRSPGLGDTAMYLCATSRDTHAGNTIYFGEGSWLTVV.

CDR3 nucleotide sequence: TGTGCCATCAGTGAAGCTTACCAAGAGACCCAGTACTTC. Its translation: CAISEAYQETQYF. J is TRBJ2-5 and V is TRBV10-3; D is uncertain. Germline V CDR1 and CDR2: ENHRY, SYGVKD. This CDR3 is built from 13 residues. V lost 3 bases and J lost 0, with 5 bases in between.

The rearrangement uses TRBV19 and TRBJ2-7, with D perhaps TRBD1 (5 bases). Trimming took off 4 bases at V and 3 bases at J, with 10 bases between the two ends. CDR3 length: 13 amino acids. Germline-derived CDR1 and CDR2 are LNHDA and SQIVND (reference sequence). The CDR3 loop reads CASSTTQGYEQYF. CDR3 nucleotides: TGTGCCAGTAGTACCACGCAGGGCTACGAGCAGTACTTC.

The chain links TRBV7-6 to TRBJ1-1; unclear D gene. The V gene's germline CDR1 is SGHVS and CDR2 FNYEAQ. The CDR3 loop spans 15 amino acids. Deletions cut 5 bases from V and 4 bases from J, with 17 bases between. This chain's CDR3 is CASSTGIGGGTEAFF. The CDR3 DNA sequence: TGTGCCAGCAGCACTGGGATAGGAGGAGGCACTGAAGCTTTCTTT.

The table lists this clone with many counts. Sequence at one end of the junction differs from germline and may be a read error. J is TRBJ2-7 and V is TRBV5-1; maybe TRBD1 (5 bases). The CDR3 has 15 residues. Germline CDR1 reads SGHRS; CDR2 reads YFSETQ. The DNA for the CDR3 is TGCGCCAGCAGCCACCAGGGATTAGACTCCCACGAGCAGTACTTC. Translating it yields CASSHQGLDSHEQYF.

This clone was counted once. CDR3 residues: CASGEAGSNTGELFF. Written as DNA, the CDR3 is TGTGCCAGCGGGGAGGCGGGTTCGAACACCGGGGAGCTGTTTTTT. This sequence joins TRBV9 and TRBJ2-2; possible D gene TRBD2, 6 bases. The CDR3 spans 15 residues. In germline, CDR1 is SGDLS, CDR2 YYNGEE. Trimming took off 7 bases at V and 0 bases at J, with 13 bases between the two ends. Combining the CDR3 with reference TRBV9 and TRBJ2-2 gives the whole variable domain DSGVTQTPKHLITATGQRVTLRCSPRSGDLSVYWYQQSLDQGLQFLIQYYNGEERAKGNILERFSAQQFPDLHSELNLSSLELGDSALYFCASGEAGSNTGELFFGEGSRLTVL.

This clone was seen repeatedly, ten times or more. V and J are TRBV15 and TRBJ1-3; D unresolved. The CDR3 consists of 14 residues. The V gene lost 6 bases and the J gene lost 1 base, with 10 bases spanning the gap. The germline CDR1 and CDR2 sequences are LNHNV and YYDKDF (reference sequence). This CDR3 is CATRNAASGNTIYF. The CDR3, as DNA: TGTGCCACCAGGAACGCCGCGTCTGGAAACACCATATATTTT. The variable domain in full, completed from reference TRBV15 and TRBJ1-3, reads DAMVIQNPRYQVTQFGKPVTLSCSQTLNHNVMYWYQQKSSQAPKLLFHYYDKDFNNEADTPDNFQSRRPNTSFCFLDIRSPGLGDTAMYLCATRNAASGNTIYFGEGSWLTVV.

CDR3 nucleotide sequence: TGTGCCAGCAGTTACCAGACACATGGCGAGCAGTACTTC. Translation gives CASSYQTHGEQYF. The chain recombines TRBV6-5 with TRBJ2-7; no clear D. The length of the CDR3 is 13 residues. The germline CDR1 and CDR2 sequences are MNHEY and SVGAGI. Trimming removed 2 bases from V and 6 bases from J, with 11 bases in between.

The chain has TRBV1 and TRBJ2-5; the D call in the table, TRBD2, was not verified against the DNA. TRBV1 constitutes a pseudogene. The CDR3 loop spans 16 amino acids. CDR3 protein: CTSSQDRGDSQETQYF. In DNA form, the CDR3 reads TGCACCAGCAGCCAAGATCGAGGAGACTCTCAAGAGACCCAGTACTTC.

The rearrangement joins TRBV6-5 to TRBJ2-1, with 8 bases that match TRBD2. V shed 7 bases and J 4 bases; nucleotides not matched to a gene: 9. CDR1 and CDR2 from the germline V gene are MNHEY and SVGAGI. The CDR3 loop spans 15 amino acids. The CDR3 is CASTLTSGEYNEQFF. The DNA for the CDR3 is TGTGCCAGCACTCTAACTAGCGGAGAATACAATGAGCAGTTCTTC.

The chain employs TRBV7-8 and TRBJ2-7; 12 bases are a match to TRBD1. V lost 5 bases and J lost 3; bases outside the gene matches: 8. CDR1 SGHVS and CDR2 FQNEAQ come from the germline V gene. This CDR3 is built from 16 residues. The DNA for the CDR3 is TGTGCCAGCAGCCCCTACCGGGACAGGGGGCTCTACGAGCAGTACTTC. Protein sequence: CASSPYRDRGLYEQYF.

The chain couples TRBV11-2 to TRBJ2-1, with D unclear. Germline V gene data show CDR1 as SGHAT and CDR2 as FQNNGV. The CDR3 spans 13 residues. V was cut by 0 bases and J by 10 bases, with 10 bases left in between. CDR3 protein: CASSLDLRREQFF. The DNA of the CDR3 is TGTGCCAGCAGCTTAGATCTGCGTCGGGAGCAGTTCTTC.

The CDR3 loop reads CASSLEAILGGTGANVLTF. CDR3 sequence (DNA): TGTGCCAGCAGCTTAGAGGCGATTTTAGGGGGAACTGGGGCCAACGTCCTGACTTTC. V usage is TRBV11-2 and J usage is TRBJ2-6; a weak D match, TRBD1 (6 bases). This CDR3 has 19 residues. V was trimmed by 0 bases and J by 2 bases, leaving 17 bases between them. From germline, CDR1 is SGHAT and CDR2 FQNNGV.

A single count supports this clone. The gene calls are TRBV5-1 and TRBJ2-7, with TRBD2 matching over 16 bases. V lost 4 bases and J lost 0; bases outside the gene matches: 4. CDR1 SGHRS and CDR2 YFSETQ come from the germline V gene. The CDR3 is 17 amino acids. CDR3 in amino acids: CASSPGLAGGPSYEQYF. The CDR3, as DNA: TGCGCCAGCAGCCCGGGACTAGCGGGAGGGCCCTCCTACGAGCAGTACTTC.

This clone was recorded only once. This rearrangement joins TRBV28 to TRBJ2-5, with 8 bases that match TRBD2. The CDR3 has 14 residues. V shed 5 bases, J shed 2 bases, and the junction held 4 bases outside the gene matches. The germline gives CDR1 MDHEN, CDR2 SYDVKM. The CDR3 loop reads CASSLLAEQETQYF. DNA for the CDR3: TGTGCCAGCAGTCTACTAGCGGAGCAAGAGACCCAGTACTTC.

This clone was recorded once. The chain carries TRBV11-2 and TRBJ2-2, with a tentative D call TRBD2 (5 bases). Trimming pared 1 base from V and 9 bases from J, leaving 12 bases between. Per germline, CDR1 SGHAT and CDR2 FQNNGV. The CDR3 loop spans 14 amino acids. The CDR3 here is CASSLVRGSRELFF. The CDR3 DNA reads as TGTGCCAGCAGCTTAGTACGGGGATCGAGGGAGCTGTTTTTT.

This clone was seen more than once but under ten times. The chain joins TRBV2 to TRBJ2-7; possible D gene TRBD1, 5 bases. Trimming pared 6 bases from V and 0 bases from J, leaving 18 bases between. Germline V gives CDR1 SNHLY, CDR2 FYNNEI. The CDR3 is 16 amino acids. The DNA of the CDR3 is TGTGCCAGCAGCCTATCGCCGACAGCCTCCTCCTACGAGCAGTACTTC. Its translation: CASSLSPTASSYEQYF.

This rearrangement joins TRBV9 to TRBJ1-2; TRBD1 aligns across 9 bases. Germline values: CDR1 SGDLS, CDR2 YYNGEE. With V trimmed by 4 bases and J by 4 bases, 17 bases remained unmatched. This CDR3 has 18 residues. CDR3 amino acids: CASSPQPLFTGGLYGYTF. CDR3 nucleotide sequence: TGTGCCAGCAGCCCCCAGCCCCTTTTTACAGGGGGCCTCTATGGCTACACCTTC.

The chain is built from TRBV28 and TRBJ2-7; tentatively, D is TRBD2 (6 bases). The CDR3 loop spans 15 amino acids. Germline CDR1 and CDR2: MDHEN and SYDVKM. The V end lost 3 bases, the J end lost 2 bases, and 14 bases lay between the germline ends. The DNA of the CDR3 is TGTGCCAGCAGTTTTAGCCGGGGGTGGCCCTACGAGCAGTACTTC. Its translation is CASSFSRGWPYEQYF.

The chain recombines TRBV28 with TRBJ1-2; D not certain. CDR1 is MDHEN, CDR2 SYDVKM, per germline. V was trimmed by 2 bases and J by 5 bases, leaving 6 bases between them. The CDR3 contains 12 residues. CDR3 in amino acids: CASSLERYGYTF. CDR3 in DNA: TGTGCCAGCAGTTTAGAGAGGTATGGCTACACCTTC.

V gene TRBV4-2 combines with J gene TRBJ1-1; D is perhaps TRBD1 (5 bases). The CDR3 runs 14 residues. The germline gives CDR1 LGHNA, CDR2 YNFKEQ. V was clipped by 0 bases and J by 4 bases, with 9 bases between them. DNA of the CDR3: TGTGCCAGCAGCCAAGATGGGGGGTTCACTGAAGCTTTCTTT. This gives the protein CASSQDGGFTEAFF.

The chain uses TRBV19 and TRBJ1-5, with 7 bases matching TRBD1. Germline CDR1 reads LNHDA; CDR2 reads SQIVND (reference sequence). The V segment lost 8 bases and the J segment 0 bases; nucleotides outside the gene matches: 10. This CDR3 has 16 residues. CDR3 in DNA: TGTGCCAGTCATGGTGCGGGACAGATTAGCAATCAGCCCCAGCATTTT. Its translation is CASHGAGQISNQPQHF. Using reference TRBV19 and TRBJ1-5 for the parts outside the CDR3, the full variable domain is DGGITQSPKYLFRKEGQNVTLSCEQNLNHDAMYWYRQDPGQGLRLIYYSQIVNDFQKGDIAEGYSVSREKKESFPLTVTSAQKNPTAFYLCASHGAGQISNQPQHFGDGTRLSIL.

This clone was seen more than once but under ten times. The J gene is TRBJ2-7, the V gene TRBV27, with 7 bases fitting TRBD2. The CDR3 has 13 amino acids. Germline CDR1 is MNHEY and CDR2 is SMNVEV (reference sequence). Losses at the gene ends were 9 bases for V and 5 bases for J; bases not matched to a gene: 10. The CDR3: CASRTRFYHEQYF. Written as DNA, the CDR3 is TGTGCCAGTCGGACTAGGTTTTATCACGAGCAGTACTTC.

The chain has TRBV7-2 and TRBJ1-4; 7 positions agree with TRBD1. The CDR3 extends over 15 amino acids. V shed 2 bases, J shed 8 bases, and the junction held 8 bases outside the gene matches. CDR1 is SGHTA, CDR2 FQGNSA, per germline. CDR3: CASSLYPGGGEKLFF. For the CDR3, the DNA is TGTGCCAGCAGCTTATACCCAGGGGGTGGGGAAAAACTGTTTTTT.

The sample holds one count of this clone. The chain links TRBV7-9 to TRBJ1-2; possible D gene TRBD1, 6 bases. Germline V gene sequence: CDR1 SEHNR, CDR2 FQNEAQ (reference sequence). This CDR3 is built from 17 residues. Trimming removed 4 bases from V and 2 bases from J, with 20 bases in between. This chain's CDR3 is CASSSMPRQGQNYGYTF. In nucleotides, the CDR3 is TGTGCCAGCAGCTCTATGCCCCGGCAGGGGCAAAACTATGGCTACACCTTC.

The chain employs TRBV6-5 and TRBJ1-3; D uncertain. Trimming cost V 6 bases and J 1 base, with 13 bases left between them. The CDR3 totals 15 residues. CDR1 is MNHEY and CDR2 is SVGAGI in the germline V gene. CDR3 protein: CASRQTQASGNTIYF. CDR3 bases: TGTGCCAGCAGGCAAACGCAGGCTTCTGGAAACACCATATATTTT.

This clone turned up a few times. This chain joins TRBV5-5 and TRBJ2-2; 8 bases are a match to TRBD1. This CDR3 is built from 14 residues. The germline V gene has CDR1 SGHKS and CDR2 YYEKEE (reference sequence). After removal of 5 bases from V and 6 bases from J, the junction contained 6 bases not matched to a gene. For the CDR3, the DNA is TGTGCCAGCAGTTTTTCACAGGGGGCCGGGGAGCTGTTTTTT. It codes for CASSFSQGAGELFF. Together with reference TRBV5-5 and TRBJ2-2, the CDR3 gives the full variable domain: DAGVTQSPTHLIKTRGQQVTLRCSPISGHKSVSWYQQVLGQGPQFIFQYYEKEERGRGNFPDRFSARQFPNYSSELNVNALLLGDSALYLCASSFSQGAGELFFGEGSRLTVL.

This sequence joins TRBV28 and TRBJ1-2, with 8 bases aligning to TRBD1. Germline CDR1 reads MDHEN; CDR2 reads SYDVKM. After removal of 5 bases from V and 4 bases from J, the junction contained 6 bases not matched to a gene. The CDR3 contains 14 residues. The DNA for the CDR3 is TGTGCCAGCAGTCCGGCAGGGGGCGTCTATGGCTACACCTTC. Translating gives CASSPAGGVYGYTF.